The 8 T cell receptor beta chains below come from one sample, sequenced in a study of graft-versus-host responses after intestinal transplantation. Which antigens these TCRs recognize remains unknown. Repertoires were generated with immunoSEQ multiplex PCR, while TCRdb's copy carries only in-frame clones and drops some. The sample contains over 90,000 clones, roughly 93% of which appear only once. The material sequenced was unstimulated CD8+ T cells sorted from spleen or lymph node cells, taken before intestinal transplant. The receptors originated from a human donor who received an intestinal transplant.

Here the CDR3 reads CASRPQALEAFF. In DNA form, the CDR3 reads TGTGCCAGCCGCCCCCAGGCACTTGAAGCTTTCTTT. V gene TRBV6-1 combines with J gene TRBJ1-1, with unresolved D. Germline V gene sequence: CDR1 MNHNS, CDR2 SASEGT. CDR3 length equals 12 residues. Trimming shortened V by 8 bases and J by 7 bases, and 14 bases separated the two germline ends.

The rearrangement joins TRBV10-3 to TRBJ1-5; no clear D. Per germline, CDR1 ENHRY and CDR2 SYGVKD. V lost 2 bases to trimming and J lost 5 bases, with 7 bases between them. This CDR3 has 13 residues. The CDR3 bases are TGTGCCATCAGTGAGGGACTTGATCAGCCCCAGCATTTT. This sequence encodes CAISEGLDQPQHF.

This clone was observed a single time. The V and J genes are TRBV9 and TRBJ2-1; the match to TRBD2 covers 8 bases. With V trimmed by 4 bases and J by 7 bases, 4 bases remained unmatched. CDR1 SGDLS and CDR2 YYNGEE come from the germline V gene. This CDR3 has 13 residues. CDR3: CASSSGGENEQFF. CDR3 sequence (DNA): TGTGCCAGCAGCTCCGGGGGGGAGAATGAGCAGTTCTTC.

The chain is built from TRBV4-2 and TRBJ2-1; D may be TRBD2 (5 bases). Germline V gene sequence: CDR1 LGHNA, CDR2 YNFKEQ. Between the trimmed V and J ends, which lost 5 bases and 6 bases, there was a span of 11 bases. The CDR3 length is 13 residues. CDR3 in DNA: TGTGCCAGCAGCTCGGACTCGGCCAATGAGCAGTTCTTC. Its protein product is CASSSDSANEQFF.

The CDR3 bases are TGTGCCAGCAGCTTGTTCGCAGGGGCCTACAATGAGCAGTTCTTC. Its protein product is CASSLFAGAYNEQFF. The chain links TRBV5-6 to TRBJ2-1; a weak D match, TRBD1 (6 bases). This CDR3 comprises 15 residues. Germline-derived CDR1 and CDR2 are SGHDT and YYEEEE. Trimming took 1 base from V and 2 from J, leaving 10 bases between them. Variable domain in full (rest from reference TRBV5-6 and TRBJ2-1): DAGVTQSPTHLIKTRGQQVTLRCSPKSGHDTVSWYQQALGQGPQFIFQYYEEEERQRGNFPDRFSGHQFPNYSSELNVNALLLGDSALYLCASSLFAGAYNEQFFGPGTRLTVL.

This clone has only one observation. The genes are TRBV6-6 and TRBJ2-2, with no clear D. The CDR3 has 13 amino acids. Germline assignment: CDR1 MNHNY and CDR2 SVGAGI (reference sequence). With 0 bases removed from V and 5 bases from J, the gap between germline ends came to 4 bases. CDR3 sequence: CASSYSPTGELFF. The CDR3 DNA sequence: TGTGCCAGCAGTTACTCGCCAACCGGGGAGCTGTTTTTT.

In DNA form, the CDR3 reads TGCGCCAGCAGACCGTTCGTAGAGAACACTGAAGCTTTCTTT. This encodes CASRPFVENTEAFF. This sequence joins TRBV5-1 and TRBJ1-1; D gene unclear. Germline-derived CDR1 and CDR2 are SGHRS and YFSETQ. V lost 5 bases and J lost 1, with 12 bases in between. This CDR3 spans 14 amino acids.

CDR3 in amino acids: CASSEWTEQGYAGELFF. CDR3 DNA sequence: TGTGCCAGCAGTGAATGGACCGAACAGGGGTACGCCGGGGAGCTGTTTTTT. This chain uses TRBV6-1 with TRBJ2-2; 7 bases align to TRBD1. The CDR3 extends over 17 amino acids. With 2 bases clipped from V and 6 bases from J, the junction kept 12 bases outside the gene matches. Germline V lookup: CDR1 MNHNS, CDR2 SASEGT.